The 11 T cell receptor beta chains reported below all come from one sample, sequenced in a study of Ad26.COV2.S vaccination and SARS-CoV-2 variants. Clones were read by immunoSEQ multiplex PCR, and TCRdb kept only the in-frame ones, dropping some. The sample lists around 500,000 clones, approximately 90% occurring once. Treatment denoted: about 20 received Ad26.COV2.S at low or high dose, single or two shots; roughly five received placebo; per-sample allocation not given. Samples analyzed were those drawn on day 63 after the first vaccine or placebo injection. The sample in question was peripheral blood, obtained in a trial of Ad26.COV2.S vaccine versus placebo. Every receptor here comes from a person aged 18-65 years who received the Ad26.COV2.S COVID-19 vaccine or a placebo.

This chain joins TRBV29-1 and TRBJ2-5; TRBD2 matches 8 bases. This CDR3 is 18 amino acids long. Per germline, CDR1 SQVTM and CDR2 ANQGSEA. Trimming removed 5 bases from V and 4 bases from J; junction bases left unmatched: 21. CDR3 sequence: CSVRGVAGREKKGETQYF. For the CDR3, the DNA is TGCAGCGTTCGAGGAGTAGCGGGGAGAGAGAAAAAGGGAGAGACCCAGTACTTC.

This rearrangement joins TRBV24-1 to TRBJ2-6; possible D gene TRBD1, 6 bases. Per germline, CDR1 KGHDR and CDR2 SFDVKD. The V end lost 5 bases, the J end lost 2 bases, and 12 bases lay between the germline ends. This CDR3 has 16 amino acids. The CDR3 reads CATSASPGAGANVLTF. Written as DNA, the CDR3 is TGTGCCACCAGTGCCTCCCCAGGGGCTGGGGCCAACGTCCTGACTTTC.

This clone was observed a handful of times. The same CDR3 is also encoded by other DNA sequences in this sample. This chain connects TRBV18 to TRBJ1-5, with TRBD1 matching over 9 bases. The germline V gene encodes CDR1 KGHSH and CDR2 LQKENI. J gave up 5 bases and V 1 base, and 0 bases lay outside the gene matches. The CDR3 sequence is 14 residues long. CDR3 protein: CASSPRTGDQPQHF. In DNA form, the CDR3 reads TGTGCCAGCTCACCACGGACAGGGGATCAGCCCCAGCATTTT.

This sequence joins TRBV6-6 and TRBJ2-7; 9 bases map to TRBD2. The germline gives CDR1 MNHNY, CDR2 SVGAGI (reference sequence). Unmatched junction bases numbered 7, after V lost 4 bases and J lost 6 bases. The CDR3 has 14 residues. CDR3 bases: TGTGCCAGCAGTTTAGCGGGAGCCCTCGGCGAGCAGTACTTC. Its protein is CASSLAGALGEQYF.

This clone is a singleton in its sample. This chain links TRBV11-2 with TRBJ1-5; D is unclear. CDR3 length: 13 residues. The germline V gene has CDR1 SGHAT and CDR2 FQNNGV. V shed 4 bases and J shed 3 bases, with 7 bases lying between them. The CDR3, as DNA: TGTGCCAGCAGCTATGACTTCAATCAGCCCCAGCATTTT. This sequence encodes CASSYDFNQPQHF.

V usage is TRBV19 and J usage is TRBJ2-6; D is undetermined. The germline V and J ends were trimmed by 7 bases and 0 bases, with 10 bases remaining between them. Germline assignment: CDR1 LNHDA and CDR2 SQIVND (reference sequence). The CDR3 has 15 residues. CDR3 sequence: CASKWQASGANVLTF. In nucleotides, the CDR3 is TGTGCCAGTAAATGGCAGGCCTCTGGGGCCAACGTCCTGACTTTC.

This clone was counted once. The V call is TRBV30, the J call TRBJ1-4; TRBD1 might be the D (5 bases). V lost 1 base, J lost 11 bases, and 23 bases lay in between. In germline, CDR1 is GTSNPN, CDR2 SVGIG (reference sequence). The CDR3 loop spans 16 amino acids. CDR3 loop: CAWSGQDRAGGKKLFF. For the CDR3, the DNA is TGTGCCTGGAGTGGTCAGGATAGGGCTGGGGGGAAGAAACTGTTTTTT.

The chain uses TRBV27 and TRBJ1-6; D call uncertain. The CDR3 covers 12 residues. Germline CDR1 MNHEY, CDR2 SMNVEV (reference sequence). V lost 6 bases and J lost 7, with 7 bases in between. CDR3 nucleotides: TGTGCCAGCAGCCCAAGAAATTCACCCCTCCACTTT. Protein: CASSPRNSPLHF.

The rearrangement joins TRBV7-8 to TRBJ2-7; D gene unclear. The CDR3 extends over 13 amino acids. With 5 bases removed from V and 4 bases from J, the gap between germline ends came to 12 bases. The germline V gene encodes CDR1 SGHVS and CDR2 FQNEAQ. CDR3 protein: CASSKNGLYEQYF. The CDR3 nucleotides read TGTGCCAGCAGCAAAAACGGTCTTTACGAGCAGTACTTC.

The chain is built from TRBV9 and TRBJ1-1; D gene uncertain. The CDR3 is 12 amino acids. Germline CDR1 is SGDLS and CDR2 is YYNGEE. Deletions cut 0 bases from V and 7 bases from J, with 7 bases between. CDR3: CASSVVGGEAFF. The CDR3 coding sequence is TGTGCCAGCAGCGTAGTTGGAGGTGAAGCTTTCTTT.

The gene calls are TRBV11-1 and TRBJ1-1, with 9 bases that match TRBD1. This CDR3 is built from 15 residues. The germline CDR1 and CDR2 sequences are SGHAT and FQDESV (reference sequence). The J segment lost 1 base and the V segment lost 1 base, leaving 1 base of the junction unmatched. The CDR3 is CASSLGDRANTEAFF. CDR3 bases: TGTGCCAGCAGCTTAGGGGACAGGGCGAACACTGAAGCTTTCTTT.